These T cell receptor beta chains were read from a single sample in a study of T cells after yellow fever vaccination. MiXCR, run by TCRdb on the 5' RACE reads, gives a single entry per CDR3 protein. The table has around 230,000 distinct CDR3 sequences, approximately 6.3% seen once. Material: CD4+ T cells sorted from PBMCs, obtained on the day of the yellow fever booster vaccination. These receptor sequences come from a man aged 30 to 39 who received the YFV17D yellow fever vaccine. CDR3s include the opening cysteine and the closing phenylalanine or tryptophan. A D gene is named only where the DNA matches it firmly. Size is omitted from some rows. Given values are once, few, many or a class for expanded clones.

14 | TRBJ2-7 | - | many | TRBV20-1 | CSATRTTRGSEQYF | TGCAGTGCTACCCGGACAACTAGGGGCTCCGAGCAGTACTTC
15 | TRBJ2-1 | TRBD2 | many | TRBV20-1 | CSAPRLAGFLNEQFF | TGCAGTGCTCCCCGCCTAGCGGGATTTTTAAATGAGCAGTTCTTC
13 | TRBJ1-2 | - | few | TRBV14 | CASSQDRWKGYTF | TGTGCCAGCAGCCAAGATCGATGGAAGGGCTACACCTTC
14 | TRBJ2-7 | - | many | TRBV11-2 | CASSLARGHNEQYF | TGTGCCAGCAGCTTAGCCAGGGGTCACAACGAGCAGTACTTC
15 | TRBJ2-3 | TRBD2 | - | TRBV7-2 | CASSLTSGRVDTQYF | TGTGCCAGCAGCTTGACTAGCGGGAGGGTAGATACGCAGTATTTT
14 | TRBJ2-1 | TRBD1 | many | TRBV20-1 | CSARVTSGGNEQFF | TGCAGTGCTAGAGTAACCTCAGGGGGCAATGAGCAGTTCTTC
13 | TRBJ2-3 | - | - | TRBV5-8 | CASSRGRSDTQYF | TGTGCCAGCAGTCGGGGGAGGTCAGATACGCAGTATTTT
14 | TRBJ1-2 | - | few | TRBV5-1 | CASSSEGGDYGYTF | TGCGCCAGTTCATCCGAGGGGGGAGACTATGGCTACACCTTC
16 | TRBJ1-3 | - | few | TRBV12-3/TRBV12-4 | CASSPRTEYSGNTIYF | TGTGCCAGCAGTCCCCGGACGGAGTACTCTGGAAACACCATATATTTT
15 | TRBJ2-1 | - | - | TRBV6-5 | CASSFKYSSYNEQFF | TGTGCCAGCAGTTTTAAGTATAGCTCCTACAATGAGCAGTTCTTC